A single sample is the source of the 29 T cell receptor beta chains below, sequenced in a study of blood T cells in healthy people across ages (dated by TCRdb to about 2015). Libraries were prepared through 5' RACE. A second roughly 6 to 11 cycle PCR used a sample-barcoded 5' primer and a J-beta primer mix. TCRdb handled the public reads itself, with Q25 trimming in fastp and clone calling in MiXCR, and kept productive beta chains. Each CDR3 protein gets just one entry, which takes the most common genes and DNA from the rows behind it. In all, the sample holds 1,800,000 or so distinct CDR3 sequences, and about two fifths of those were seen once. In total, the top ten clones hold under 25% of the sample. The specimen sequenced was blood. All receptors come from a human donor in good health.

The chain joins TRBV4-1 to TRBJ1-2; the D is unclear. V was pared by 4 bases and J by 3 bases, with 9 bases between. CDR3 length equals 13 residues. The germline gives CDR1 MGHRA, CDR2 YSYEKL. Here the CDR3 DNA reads TGCGCCAGCAGCCTCAGACTTGACTATGGCTACACCTTC. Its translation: CASSLRLDYGYTF.

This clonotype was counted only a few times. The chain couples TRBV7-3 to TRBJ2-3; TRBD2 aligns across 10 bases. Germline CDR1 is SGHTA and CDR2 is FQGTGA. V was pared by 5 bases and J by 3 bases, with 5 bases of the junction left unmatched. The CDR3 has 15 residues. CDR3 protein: CASSNTGLATDTQYF. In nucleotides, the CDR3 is TGTGCCAGCAGCAATACGGGACTAGCGACAGATACGCAGTATTTT.

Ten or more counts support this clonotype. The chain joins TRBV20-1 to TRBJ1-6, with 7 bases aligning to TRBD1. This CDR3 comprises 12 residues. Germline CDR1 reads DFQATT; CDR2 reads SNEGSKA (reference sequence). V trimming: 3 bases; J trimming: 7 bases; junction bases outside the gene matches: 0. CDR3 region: CSARDRNSPLHF. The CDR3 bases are TGCAGTGCTAGGGACAGGAATTCACCCCTCCACTTT.

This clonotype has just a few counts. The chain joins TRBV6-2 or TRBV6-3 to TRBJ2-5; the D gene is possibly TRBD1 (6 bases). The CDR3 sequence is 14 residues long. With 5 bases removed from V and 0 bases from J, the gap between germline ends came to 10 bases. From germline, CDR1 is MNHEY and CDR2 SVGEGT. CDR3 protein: CASSGNRDQETQYF. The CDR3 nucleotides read TGTGCCAGCAGTGGGAACAGGGACCAAGAGACCCAGTACTTC.

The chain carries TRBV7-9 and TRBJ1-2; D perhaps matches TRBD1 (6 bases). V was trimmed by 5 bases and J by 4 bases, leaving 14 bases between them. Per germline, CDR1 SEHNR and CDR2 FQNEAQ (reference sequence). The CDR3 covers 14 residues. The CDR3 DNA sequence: TGTGCCAGCAGCAGACAAGGACAGCGCTATGGCTACACCTTC. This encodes CASSRQGQRYGYTF.

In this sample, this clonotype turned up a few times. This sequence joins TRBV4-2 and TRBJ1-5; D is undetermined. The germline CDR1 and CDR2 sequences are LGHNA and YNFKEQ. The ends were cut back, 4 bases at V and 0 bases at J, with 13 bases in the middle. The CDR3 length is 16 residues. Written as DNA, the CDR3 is TGTGCCAGCAGCCCACAAGTATCCTATAGCAATCAGCCCCAGCATTTT. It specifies CASSPQVSYSNQPQHF.

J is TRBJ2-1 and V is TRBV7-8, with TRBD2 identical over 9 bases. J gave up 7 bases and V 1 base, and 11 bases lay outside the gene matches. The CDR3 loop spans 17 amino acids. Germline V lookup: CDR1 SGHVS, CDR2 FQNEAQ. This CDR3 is CASSLDDGAGGRNEQFF. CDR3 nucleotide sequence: TGTGCCAGCAGCTTAGACGATGGAGCGGGGGGACGGAATGAGCAGTTCTTC.

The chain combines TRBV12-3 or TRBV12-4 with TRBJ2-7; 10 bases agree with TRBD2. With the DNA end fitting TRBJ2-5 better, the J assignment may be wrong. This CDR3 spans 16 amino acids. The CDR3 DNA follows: TGTGCCAGCAGTCGCCACCTAGCGGGGGCTCAAGAGACCCAGTACTTC. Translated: CASSRHLAGAQETQYF.

The CDR3 protein is CASRRQSVGNSPLHF. The CDR3 region has the DNA TGTGCCAGCAGGAGGCAGAGCGTGGGCAATTCACCCCTCCACTTT. This rearrangement joins TRBV6-5 to TRBJ1-6; D call uncertain. V was pared by 6 bases and J by 7 bases, with 16 bases between. This CDR3 has 15 amino acids. Germline-derived CDR1 and CDR2 are MNHEY and SVGAGI.

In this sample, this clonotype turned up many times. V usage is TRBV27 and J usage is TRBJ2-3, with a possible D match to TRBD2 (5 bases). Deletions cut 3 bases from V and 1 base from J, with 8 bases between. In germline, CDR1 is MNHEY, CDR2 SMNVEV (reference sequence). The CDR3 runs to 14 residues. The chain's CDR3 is CASSFWGGTDTQYF. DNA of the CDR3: TGTGCCAGCAGTTTTTGGGGAGGCACAGATACGCAGTATTTT.

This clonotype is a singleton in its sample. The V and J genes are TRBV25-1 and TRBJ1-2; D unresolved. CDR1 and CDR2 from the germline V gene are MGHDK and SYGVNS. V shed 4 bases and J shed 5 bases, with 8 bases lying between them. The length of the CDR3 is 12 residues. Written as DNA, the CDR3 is TGTGCCAGCAGTGGACCACAATATGGCTACACCTTC. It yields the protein CASSGPQYGYTF.

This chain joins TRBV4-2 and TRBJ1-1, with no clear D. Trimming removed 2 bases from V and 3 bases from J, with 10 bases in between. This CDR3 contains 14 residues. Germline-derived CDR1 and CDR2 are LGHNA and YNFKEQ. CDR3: CASSQQVTDTEAFF. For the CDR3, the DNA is TGTGCCAGCAGCCAACAAGTAACCGACACTGAAGCTTTCTTT.

The CDR3 DNA follows: TGTGCCAGCAGTTTTTGGCAGGGGGAGGGGAACAACAATGAGCAGTTCTTC. Its protein is CASSFWQGEGNNNEQFF. The chain carries TRBV28 and TRBJ2-1, with D possibly being TRBD1 or TRBD2 (7 bases each). The CDR3 has 17 residues. Trimming took off 3 bases at V and 5 bases at J, with 20 bases between the two ends. The germline gives CDR1 MDHEN, CDR2 SYDVKM.

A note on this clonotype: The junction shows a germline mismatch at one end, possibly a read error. The CDR3 nucleotides read TGTGCCATCAGTGCCCGGGACCACAGCTCTGGGGCCAACGTCCGGACTTTC. The encoded protein is CAISARDHSSGANVRTF. This chain connects TRBV10-3 to TRBJ2-6; the D call may be TRBD1 or TRBD2 (5 bases each). The length of the CDR3 is 17 residues. Germline lookup yields CDR1 ENHRY and CDR2 SYGVKD.

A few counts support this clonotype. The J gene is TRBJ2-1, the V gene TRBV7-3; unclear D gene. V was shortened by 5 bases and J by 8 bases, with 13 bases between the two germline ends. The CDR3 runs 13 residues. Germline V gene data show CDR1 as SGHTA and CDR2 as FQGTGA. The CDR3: CASSPRPSDEQFF. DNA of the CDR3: TGTGCCAGCAGCCCACGCCCCAGTGATGAGCAGTTCTTC. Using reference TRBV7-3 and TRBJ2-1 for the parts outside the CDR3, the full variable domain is GAGVSQTPSNKVTEKGKYVELRCDPISGHTALYWYRQSLGQGPEFLIYFQGTGAADDSGLPNDRFFAVRPEGSVSTLKIQRTERGDSAVYLCASSPRPSDEQFFGPGTRLTVL.

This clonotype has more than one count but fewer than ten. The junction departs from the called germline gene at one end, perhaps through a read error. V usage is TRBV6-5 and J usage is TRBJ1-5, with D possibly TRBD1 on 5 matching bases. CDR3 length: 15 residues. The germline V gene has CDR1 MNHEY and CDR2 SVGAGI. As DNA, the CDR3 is TGTGCCAGCAGCTTAGGACAAACCAACAATCGGCCCCAGCATTTT. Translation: CASSLGQTNNRPQHF.

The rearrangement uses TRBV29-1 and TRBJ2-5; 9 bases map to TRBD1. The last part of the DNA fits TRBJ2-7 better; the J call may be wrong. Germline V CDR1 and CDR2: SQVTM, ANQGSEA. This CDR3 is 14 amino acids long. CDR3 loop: CSFLAGTGRNEQYF. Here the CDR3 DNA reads TGCAGCTTTTTAGCCGGGACAGGGAGAAACGAGCAGTACTTC.

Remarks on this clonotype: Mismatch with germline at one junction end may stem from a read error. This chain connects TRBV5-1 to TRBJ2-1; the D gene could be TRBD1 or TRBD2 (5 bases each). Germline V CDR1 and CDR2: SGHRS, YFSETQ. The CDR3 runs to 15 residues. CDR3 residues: CASSLGVAKHNEQFF. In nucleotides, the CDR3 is TGCGCCAGCAGTTTGGGGGTCGCAAAACACAATGAGCAGTTCTTC.

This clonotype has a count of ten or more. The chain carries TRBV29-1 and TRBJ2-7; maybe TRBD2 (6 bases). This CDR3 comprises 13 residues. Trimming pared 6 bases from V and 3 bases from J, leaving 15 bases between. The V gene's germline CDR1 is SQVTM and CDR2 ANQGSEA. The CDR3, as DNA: TGCAGCGTCGCCGGGACTCCAAGCTACGAGCAGTACTTC. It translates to CSVAGTPSYEQYF.

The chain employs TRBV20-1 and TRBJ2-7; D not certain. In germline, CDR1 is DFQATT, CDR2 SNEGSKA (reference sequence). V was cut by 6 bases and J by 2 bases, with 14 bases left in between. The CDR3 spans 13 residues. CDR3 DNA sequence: TGCAGTGCCCGATATCCCGCTACCTACGAGCAGTACTTC. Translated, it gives CSARYPATYEQYF.

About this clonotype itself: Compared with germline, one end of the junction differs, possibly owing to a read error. CDR3 DNA: TGCGCCGGCAGCTTGGGCCAGGGGGCGTACGAGCAGTACTTC. This translates into CAGSLGQGAYEQYF. The rearrangement uses TRBV5-1 and TRBJ2-5, with 8 bases fitting TRBD1. The assigned J gene may be wrong: the sequence end matches TRBJ2-7 better. Germline values: CDR1 SGHRS, CDR2 YFSETQ. This CDR3 comprises 14 residues.

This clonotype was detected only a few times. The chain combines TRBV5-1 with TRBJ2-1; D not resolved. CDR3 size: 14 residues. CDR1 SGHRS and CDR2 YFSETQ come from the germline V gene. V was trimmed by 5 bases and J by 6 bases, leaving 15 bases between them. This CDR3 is CASRRGGDINEQFF. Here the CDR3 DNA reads TGCGCCAGCAGGAGAGGCGGAGATATCAATGAGCAGTTCTTC.

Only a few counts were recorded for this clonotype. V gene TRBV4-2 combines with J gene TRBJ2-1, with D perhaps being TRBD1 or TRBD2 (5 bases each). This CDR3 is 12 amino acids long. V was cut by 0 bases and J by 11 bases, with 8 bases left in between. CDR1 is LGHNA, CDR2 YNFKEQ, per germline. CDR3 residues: CASSQERGQQFF. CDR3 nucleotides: TGTGCCAGCAGCCAAGAAAGGGGACAGCAGTTCTTC.

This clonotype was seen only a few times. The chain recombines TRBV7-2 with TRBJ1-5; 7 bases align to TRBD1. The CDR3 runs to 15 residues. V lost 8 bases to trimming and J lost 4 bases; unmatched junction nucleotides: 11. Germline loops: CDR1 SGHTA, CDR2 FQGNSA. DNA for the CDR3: TGTGCCAGCGGGTCGAATACAGGGGTTAATCAGCCCCAGCATTTT. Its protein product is CASGSNTGVNQPQHF.

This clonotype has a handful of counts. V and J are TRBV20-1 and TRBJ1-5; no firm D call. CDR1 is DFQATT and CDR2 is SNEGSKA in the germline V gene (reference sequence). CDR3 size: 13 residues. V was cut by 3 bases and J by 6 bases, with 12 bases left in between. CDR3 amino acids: CSASKGGGQPQHF. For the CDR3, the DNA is TGCAGTGCTAGCAAAGGCGGTGGTCAGCCCCAGCATTTT.

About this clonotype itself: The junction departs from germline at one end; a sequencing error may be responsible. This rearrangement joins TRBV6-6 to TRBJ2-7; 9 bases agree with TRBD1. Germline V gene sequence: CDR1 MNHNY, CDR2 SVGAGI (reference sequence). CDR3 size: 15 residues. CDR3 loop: CAISPDRGGSYEQYF. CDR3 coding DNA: TGTGCCATCAGTCCGGACAGGGGAGGCTCCTACGAGCAGTACTTC.

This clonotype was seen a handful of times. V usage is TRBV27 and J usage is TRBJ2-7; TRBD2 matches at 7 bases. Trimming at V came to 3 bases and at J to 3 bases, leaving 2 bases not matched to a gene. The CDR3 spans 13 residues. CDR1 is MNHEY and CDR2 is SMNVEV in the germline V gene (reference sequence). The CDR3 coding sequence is TGTGCCAGCAGTTTCCAGCGGGGCTACGAGCAGTACTTC. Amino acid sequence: CASSFQRGYEQYF.

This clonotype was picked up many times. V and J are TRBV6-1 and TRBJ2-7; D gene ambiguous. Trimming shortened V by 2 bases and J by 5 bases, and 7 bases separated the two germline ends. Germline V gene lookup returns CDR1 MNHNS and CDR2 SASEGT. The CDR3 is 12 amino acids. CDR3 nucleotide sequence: TGTGCCAGCAGTGAAATCGGAAACGAGCAGTACTTC. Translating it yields CASSEIGNEQYF.

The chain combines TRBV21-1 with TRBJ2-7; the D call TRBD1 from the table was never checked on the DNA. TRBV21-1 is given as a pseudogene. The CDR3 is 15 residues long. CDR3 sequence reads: CVSTYNRGHLYEQYF. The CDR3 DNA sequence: TGTGTCAGCACATATAACAGGGGGCATCTCTACGAGCAGTACTTC.